The 23 T cell receptor beta chains below were found in one sample sequenced in a study of T-cell reconstitution after alpha-beta-depleted transplantation in children (dated by TCRdb to the mid-2010s). What the treatment or condition label conveys for this sample: allogeneic hematopoietic cell transplantation with graft depleted of TCRalphabeta T cells and CD19 B cells. Libraries were built with PCR. Sequencer: Illumina HiSeq 2500. TCR library preparation used molecular barcoding, with unique molecular identifiers applied to normalize quantification of the TCRbeta repertoire. TCRdb reran the public reads through fastp at Q25 and MiXCR, keeping productive beta chains. Each record represents a unique CDR3 protein, reported with the most common genes and DNA among its rows. Within this sample are 200,000 to 250,000 distinct CDR3 sequences, with approximately 11% of them counted one time only. Of the sample, over 25% is held by the ten largest clones.

The sample was PBMCs, taken before TCRalphabeta/CD19-depleted stem cell transplant. The receptors derive from a child under two years old with acute myeloid leukemia, due to receive a stem cell transplant.

This clonotype was seen repeatedly, ten times or more. The J gene is TRBJ2-3, the V gene TRBV7-3; TRBD2 aligns across 7 bases. The CDR3 covers 16 residues. J was trimmed by 1 base and V by 2 bases; bases with no gene match: 6. Germline CDR1 is SGHTA and CDR2 is FQGTGA. This CDR3 is CASSLGLGGGTDTQYF. In DNA, the CDR3 is TGTGCCAGCAGCTTAGGACTGGGAGGGGGCACAGATACGCAGTATTTT.

This clonotype appeared a few times. V usage is TRBV3-1 and J usage is TRBJ2-1; TRBD2 matches 8 bases. This CDR3 has 18 residues. Germline lookup yields CDR1 LGHDT and CDR2 YNNKEL (reference sequence). Trimming cost V 5 bases and J 3 bases; bases outside gene matches: 15. As DNA, the CDR3 is TGTGCCAGCAGCTTGCCCACCTCTAGCGGGCAGCTCTACAATGAGCAGTTCTTC. This gives the protein CASSLPTSSGQLYNEQFF.

This clonotype was seen more than once but under ten times. The chain is built from TRBV19 and TRBJ2-1, with no clear D. The CDR3 is 14 amino acids. The germline V gene encodes CDR1 LNHDA and CDR2 SQIVND (reference sequence). V gave up 3 bases and J gave up 8 bases, with 14 bases separating them. Here the CDR3 DNA reads TGTGCCAGTAGTATCCGACGGGCTGGCGATGAGCAGTTCTTC. Translated, it gives CASSIRRAGDEQFF.

This clonotype was picked up many times. V usage is TRBV24-1 and J usage is TRBJ2-2; D gene uncertain. The CDR3 covers 16 residues. Trimming took 0 bases from V and 1 from J, leaving 8 bases between them. The germline V gene encodes CDR1 KGHDR and CDR2 SFDVKD. As DNA, the CDR3 is TGTGCCACCAGTGATTTGGTTAAGGGGAACACCGGGGAGCTGTTTTTT. Protein: CATSDLVKGNTGELFF.

This clonotype has a count of ten or more. The chain is built from TRBV12-3 or TRBV12-4 and TRBJ2-2; no clear D. V shed 3 bases and J shed 3 bases, with 5 bases lying between them. CDR3 length equals 13 residues. CDR3 sequence reads: CASSLGYTGELFF. The CDR3 coding sequence is TGTGCCAGCAGTTTGGGTTACACCGGGGAGCTGTTTTTT.

This clonotype has at least ten counts. The chain employs TRBV28 and TRBJ2-7; D is possibly TRBD1 (5 bases). From germline, CDR1 is MDHEN and CDR2 SYDVKM. CDR3 size: 12 residues. The V end lost 6 bases, the J end lost 3 bases, and 9 bases lay between the germline ends. The CDR3 DNA reads as TGTGCCAGCAGACAGGACGGCTACGAGCAGTACTTC. Amino acids: CASRQDGYEQYF.

This clonotype was recorded at least ten times. The rearrangement links TRBV5-6 to TRBJ2-1; maybe TRBD2 (6 bases). Germline V gene lookup returns CDR1 SGHDT and CDR2 YYEEEE. This CDR3 has 15 residues. Trimming shortened V by 2 bases and J by 5 bases, and 14 bases separated the two germline ends. The CDR3 bases are TGTGCCAGCAGCTTTTGGGGGACTGCAAACAATGAGCAGTTCTTC. Translated: CASSFWGTANNEQFF. The whole variable domain, remainder taken from reference TRBV5-6 and TRBJ2-1, is DAGVTQSPTHLIKTRGQQVTLRCSPKSGHDTVSWYQQALGQGPQFIFQYYEEEERQRGNFPDRFSGHQFPNYSSELNVNALLLGDSALYLCASSFWGTANNEQFFGPGTRLTVL.

This clonotype was detected many times. The chain carries TRBV29-1 and TRBJ2-7; the D gene could be TRBD1 or TRBD2 (5 bases each). Trimming cost V 4 bases and J 5 bases, with 15 bases left between them. This CDR3 is 13 amino acids long. Germline CDR1 is SQVTM and CDR2 is ANQGSEA. The CDR3 nucleotides read TGCAGCGTTGCACCGGGGCAGGGACACGAGCAGTACTTC. It yields the protein CSVAPGQGHEQYF.

This clonotype has at least ten counts. This chain uses TRBV7-2 with TRBJ1-2; D not resolved. CDR3 length: 12 amino acids. The germline V gene encodes CDR1 SGHTA and CDR2 FQGNSA. Trimming shortened V by 5 bases and J by 6 bases, and 10 bases separated the two germline ends. CDR3 sequence reads: CASSQTRNGYTF. In DNA form, the CDR3 reads TGTGCCAGCAGCCAAACTCGGAATGGCTACACCTTC. The full variable domain, its missing parts supplied by reference TRBV7-2 and TRBJ1-2, is GAGVSQSPSNKVTEKGKDVELRCDPISGHTALYWYRQSLGQGLEFLIYFQGNSAPDKSGLPSDRFSAERTGGSVSTLTIQRTQQEDSAVYLCASSQTRNGYTFGSGTRLTVV.

This clonotype was counted many times. The J gene is TRBJ1-2, the V gene TRBV7-8; D is uncertain. The CDR3 has 17 amino acids. V was trimmed by 8 bases and J by 3 bases, leaving 25 bases between them. CDR1 and CDR2 (germline): SGHVS, FQNEAQ. The CDR3 DNA follows: TGTGCCAGCGCCCCTTATTTGGTACAGCCAACTTACTATGGCTACACCTTC. Protein sequence: CASAPYLVQPTYYGYTF.

This clonotype was counted between two and nine times. This chain links TRBV25-1 with TRBJ1-2; D may be TRBD1 (5 bases). In germline, CDR1 is MGHDK, CDR2 SYGVNS. CDR3 length equals 18 residues. V was trimmed by 2 bases and J by 1 base, leaving 20 bases between them. CDR3 loop: CASSEGEGRGWLNYGYTF. Here the CDR3 DNA reads TGTGCCAGCAGTGAAGGAGAGGGGCGGGGGTGGCTTAACTATGGCTACACCTTC.

The table lists this clonotype with many counts. V gene TRBV29-1 combines with J gene TRBJ1-1; 9 bases fit TRBD1. Germline V gene sequence: CDR1 SQVTM, CDR2 ANQGSEA. V was pared by 5 bases and J by 10 bases, with 8 bases of the junction left unmatched. This CDR3 contains 12 residues. CDR3 protein: CSVKGQGNLAFF. CDR3 DNA: TGCAGCGTTAAGGGACAGGGTAATTTAGCTTTCTTT. Filled out from reference TRBV29-1 and TRBJ1-1, the complete variable domain reads SAVISQKPSRDICQRGTSLTIQCQVDSQVTMMFWYRQQPGQSLTLIATANQGSEATYESGFVIDKFPISRPNLTFSTLTVSNMSPEDSSIYLCSVKGQGNLAFFGQGTRLTVV.

In its sample, this clonotype was seen many times. The gene calls are TRBV29-1 and TRBJ2-7; D is uncertain. The V gene lost 2 bases and the J gene lost 0 bases, with 11 bases spanning the gap. Germline CDR1 reads SQVTM; CDR2 reads ANQGSEA. The CDR3 covers 14 residues. The CDR3 protein is CSVEFGTGSYEQYF. The CDR3 bases are TGCAGCGTTGAATTTGGTACCGGCTCCTACGAGCAGTACTTC.

For this clonotype: Since a much larger clone is just one base distant, this may be a read error. The CDR3 region is CASSGRGFRSTGEVFF. CDR3 sequence (DNA): TGTGCCAGCAGTGGGAGGGGTTTTAGGAGCACCGGGGAGGTGTTTTTT. V is TRBV27 and J is TRBJ2-2, with 7 bases aligning to TRBD2. The CDR3 has 16 residues. From germline, CDR1 is MNHEY and CDR2 SMNVEV (reference sequence).

This clonotype was detected many times. The CDR3 bases are TGTGCCAGCAGCGCCGGGAGGGCCGGGGAGCTGTTTTTT. Translated: CASSAGRAGELFF. V is TRBV5-4 and J is TRBJ2-2; 8 bases are a match to TRBD2. The CDR3 has 13 amino acids. Germline V lookup: CDR1 SGHNT, CDR2 YYREEE (reference sequence). Trimming at V came to 4 bases and at J to 6 bases, leaving 2 bases not matched to a gene.

This clonotype was detected many times. The chain carries TRBV29-1 and TRBJ1-2, with a weak D call TRBD1 (6 bases). Trimming removed 5 bases from V and 5 bases from J, with 15 bases in between. Germline lookup yields CDR1 SQVTM and CDR2 ANQGSEA. CDR3 length: 13 amino acids. The chain's CDR3 is CSVLDSVRYGYTF. The DNA for the CDR3 is TGCAGCGTTTTGGACAGTGTTCGATATGGCTACACCTTC.

Remarks on this clonotype: Sequence at one end of the junction differs from germline and may be a read error. The V and J genes are TRBV5-4 and TRBJ2-1; 7 nucleotides match TRBD2. Germline V gives CDR1 SGHNT, CDR2 YYREEE (reference sequence). This CDR3 spans 16 amino acids. This chain's CDR3 is CASNLGGGSSYNEQFF. The CDR3 bases are TGTGCCAGCAACTTGGGAGGCGGGAGCTCCTACAATGAGCAGTTCTTC. Variable domain in full (rest from reference TRBV5-4 and TRBJ2-1): ETGVTQSPTHLIKTRGQQVTLRCSSQSGHNTVSWYQQALGQGPQFIFQYYREEENGRGNFPPRFSGLQFPNYSSELNVNALELDDSALYLCASNLGGGSSYNEQFFGPGTRLTVL.

The sample holds many counts of this clonotype. The chain uses TRBV7-9 and TRBJ1-1; D unclear. This CDR3 is 12 amino acids long. Germline V gives CDR1 SEHNR, CDR2 FQNEAQ (reference sequence). The V end was cut by 6 bases, the J end by 4 bases, with 9 bases between. CDR3 nucleotides: TGTGCCAGCAGAAAAGGAGTCACTGAAGCTTTCTTT. This codes for CASRKGVTEAFF.

V usage is TRBV20-1 and J usage is TRBJ2-7; 8 bases line up with TRBD1. CDR1 and CDR2 from the germline V gene are DFQATT and SNEGSKA (reference sequence). The CDR3 has 15 residues. The CDR3 DNA reads TGCTTCGGGGGCGGGGCAGGGGGCCGCTCCTACGAGCAGTACTTC. Translated, it gives CFGGGAGGRSYEQYF.

This clonotype was counted at least ten times. The chain carries TRBV6-5 and TRBJ1-2; maybe TRBD1 (5 bases). Trimming removed 2 bases from V and 5 bases from J, with 15 bases in between. This CDR3 has 15 residues. Germline CDR1 is MNHEY and CDR2 is SVGAGI. CDR3 DNA: TGTGCCAGCAGTTACACCTGGGACCTCCTATATGGCTACACCTTC. Translation gives CASSYTWDLLYGYTF.

This clonotype was seen repeatedly, ten times or more. This chain uses TRBV30 with TRBJ1-3; 10 positions agree with TRBD1. Germline CDR1 GTSNPN, CDR2 SVGIG (reference sequence). The V segment lost 7 bases and the J segment 2 bases; nucleotides outside the gene matches: 2. CDR3 size: 13 residues. The DNA of the CDR3 is TGTGCCTCGGACAGGGGGGCTGGAAACACCATATATTTT. Encoded protein: CASDRGAGNTIYF. Drawing the rest from reference TRBV30 and TRBJ1-3, the complete variable domain is SQTIHQWPATLVQPVGSPLSLECTVEGTSNPNLYWYRQAAGRGLQLLFYSVGIGQISSEVPQNLSASRPQDRQFILSSKKLLLSDSGFYLCASDRGAGNTIYFGEGSWLTVV.

This clonotype was recorded at least ten times. V gene TRBV3-1 combines with J gene TRBJ2-1; possible D gene TRBD2, 5 bases. Germline V lookup: CDR1 LGHDT, CDR2 YNNKEL (reference sequence). Trimming took off 4 bases at V and 2 bases at J, with 6 bases between the two ends. CDR3 size: 13 residues. The CDR3 DNA reads as TGTGCCAGCAGCCTACTAGCCTACAATGAGCAGTTCTTC. It codes for CASSLLAYNEQFF.

Many counts were recorded for this clonotype. J is TRBJ2-7 and V is TRBV11-2, with TRBD2 matching over 8 bases. With 2 bases clipped from V and 6 bases from J, the junction kept 3 bases outside the gene matches. Germline CDR1 reads SGHAT; CDR2 reads FQNNGV. This CDR3 has 13 residues. The chain's CDR3 is CASSLITSGEQYF. As DNA, the CDR3 is TGTGCCAGCAGCTTAATAACTAGCGGCGAGCAGTACTTC.